This TCR beta chain originates from a study of cytomegalovirus exposure and HLA in healthy donors. On this clone itself: In the same sample, other DNA sequences code for this CDR3.

The PCR used 60 Vbeta and 13 Jbeta primers. The table came from immunoSEQ multiplex PCR; TCRdb's copy has only in-frame clones and leaves some out. The repertoire consists of about 170,000 clones, with 70% to 90% occurring once and the leading ten covering around 2.5%. V lost 3 bases, J lost 2 bases, and 5 bases stayed unmatched. The CDR3 length is 15 residues. Germline assignment: CDR1 SGHTA and CDR2 FQGNSA. The sequenced sample was PBMCs. This sequence originates from a man under 40 in good health and CMV-seropositive. The gene calls are TRBV7-2 and TRBJ2-3; TRBD1 aligns across 7 bases. CDR3 nucleotide sequence: TGTGCCAGCAGCTTTCGACAGGGTATCACAGATACGCAGTATTTT. Protein sequence: CASSFRQGITDTQYF.